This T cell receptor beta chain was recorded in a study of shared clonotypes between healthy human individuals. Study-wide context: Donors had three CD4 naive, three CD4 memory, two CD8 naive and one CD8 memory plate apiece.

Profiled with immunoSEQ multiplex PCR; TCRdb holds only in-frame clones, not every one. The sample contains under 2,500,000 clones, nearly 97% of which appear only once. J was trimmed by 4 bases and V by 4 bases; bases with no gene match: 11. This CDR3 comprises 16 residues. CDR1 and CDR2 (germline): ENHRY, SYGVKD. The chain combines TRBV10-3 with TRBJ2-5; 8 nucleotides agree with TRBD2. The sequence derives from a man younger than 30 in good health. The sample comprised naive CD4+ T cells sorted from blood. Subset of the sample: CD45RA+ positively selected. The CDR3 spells CAISARPGTSVETQYF. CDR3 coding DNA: TGTGCCATCAGTGCCCGGCCCGGGACTAGTGTAGAGACCCAGTACTTC.